This TCR beta chain was identified during a study of shared clonotypes between healthy human individuals. On this clone itself: Its antigen remains unidentified.

Study results and caveats: As a rule, naive subsets had a larger estimated richness than memory subsets. Sharing across four donors was highest in naive CD4 (roughly 5%) and lowest in memory CD8 (0.4%).

Naive CD8 cells, CD45RO-negative and positively selected for CCR7, excluded terminally differentiated effector memory CD45RA+ cells. The method was immunoSEQ multiplex PCR; TCRdb's version includes in-frame clones alone and lacks a portion of them. The table includes around 560,000 clones, approximately 95% detected once. Germline V gene sequence: CDR1 SGHDN, CDR2 FVKESK. Trimming shortened V by 5 bases and J by 0 bases, and 1 base separated the two germline ends. CDR3 length: 12 amino acids. This clonotype was sampled from a woman in her twenties or thirties in good health. The V and J genes are TRBV14 and TRBJ1-4; D uncertain. Sequencing was performed on naive CD8+ T cells sorted from blood. CDR3 in amino acids: CASSATNEKLFF. The CDR3 bases are TGTGCCAGCAGCGCAACTAATGAAAAACTGTTTTTT.